These 18 T cell receptor beta chains were all obtained from the same sample, sequenced in a study of blood T cell repertoires in COVID-19. TCRdb's copy holds only in-frame clones and misses some; the assay was immunoSEQ multiplex PCR. The sample carries 240,000 or so clones, just under 90% recorded once. Sequencing was done on a sample of PBMCs or T cells enriched from blood (not recorded which). The source of these receptors is a man aged 45-60 years who had been exposed to COVID-19.

The J gene is TRBJ2-1, the V gene TRBV11-2; 10 nucleotides align to TRBD2. The CDR3 is 16 residues long. Germline V gene sequence: CDR1 SGHAT, CDR2 FQNNGV. V lost 6 bases to trimming and J lost 9 bases; unmatched junction nucleotides: 14. The CDR3 protein is CASSLLLTSGKGEQFF. The CDR3 DNA reads as TGTGCCAGCAGTCTACTGCTTACTAGCGGGAAGGGTGAGCAGTTCTTC.

The chain joins TRBV6-5 to TRBJ2-7; 7 positions match TRBD1. V shed 6 bases and J 0 bases; nucleotides not matched to a gene: 2. Germline assignment: CDR1 MNHEY and CDR2 SVGAGI. The CDR3 has 13 residues. The CDR3 sequence is CASRGTVSYEQYF. The DNA of the CDR3 is TGTGCCAGCAGGGGGACAGTCTCCTACGAGCAGTACTTC.

This sequence joins TRBV3-1 (or the pseudogene TRBV3-2) and TRBJ2-5; 7 bases map to TRBD2. The CDR3 runs to 16 residues. The V gene's germline CDR1 is LGHDT and CDR2 YNNKEL (reference sequence). V shed 8 bases, J shed 5 bases, and the junction held 17 bases outside the gene matches. The DNA of the CDR3 is TGTGCCAGCTCCAGATTCCCGACTAGCCCCCGGGAGACCCAGTACTTC. Its translation: CASSRFPTSPRETQYF.

V and J are TRBV9 and TRBJ2-3; 9 bases line up with TRBD2. The germline V gene encodes CDR1 SGDLS and CDR2 YYNGEE. The CDR3 totals 17 residues. V shed 3 bases and J 5 bases; nucleotides not matched to a gene: 13. The CDR3 coding sequence is TGTGCCAGCAGCGCTGATTTAGCGGGAGTTACGAAAGATACGCAGTATTTT. Amino acid sequence: CASSADLAGVTKDTQYF.

The V and J genes are TRBV29-1 and TRBJ1-3; TRBD1 matches 7 bases. Trimming removed 7 bases from V and 3 bases from J; junction bases left unmatched: 27. This CDR3 region has 20 residues. Per the germline V gene, CDR1 is SQVTM and CDR2 is ANQGSEA. The CDR3 DNA follows: TGCAGCGCATTAAAGATAAGTGCCGGGACAGAGTGGTCGCGTGGAAACACCATATATTTT. Encoded protein: CSALKISAGTEWSRGNTIYF.

The genes are TRBV5-1 and TRBJ2-5; 7 nucleotides align to TRBD1. With V trimmed by 0 bases and J by 6 bases, 8 bases remained unmatched. Germline V gene sequence: CDR1 SGHRS, CDR2 YFSETQ. The CDR3 is 15 residues long. The CDR3 DNA reads TGCGCCAGCAGCTTGGTATTAGGGGGCAAGAAGACCCAGTACTTC. This encodes CASSLVLGGKKTQYF.

The genes are TRBV5-4 and TRBJ2-7, with 7 positions matching TRBD2. The CDR3 covers 16 residues. Germline CDR1 SGHNT, CDR2 YYREEE (reference sequence). Trimming at V came to 1 base and at J to 2 bases, leaving 9 bases not matched to a gene. The CDR3 DNA follows: TGTGCCAGCAGCTTGTCTCGGTCTAGCGGAGCCTACGAGCAGTACTTC. This codes for CASSLSRSSGAYEQYF. Combining the CDR3 with reference TRBV5-4 and TRBJ2-7 gives the whole variable domain ETGVTQSPTHLIKTRGQQVTLRCSSQSGHNTVSWYQQALGQGPQFIFQYYREEENGRGNFPPRFSGLQFPNYSSELNVNALELDDSALYLCASSLSRSSGAYEQYFGPGTRLTVT.

The rearrangement uses TRBV5-1 and TRBJ2-3; TRBD1 matches at 9 bases. J was trimmed by 4 bases and V by 0 bases; bases with no gene match: 3. The germline gives CDR1 SGHRS, CDR2 YFSETQ. The CDR3 spans 15 residues. The CDR3 region has the DNA TGCGCCAGCAGCTTGGGGACAGGGGCATCAGATACGCAGTATTTT. Translating it yields CASSLGTGASDTQYF.

The chain couples TRBV5-1 to TRBJ1-1; D is possibly TRBD1 (5 bases). V lost 5 bases and J 1 base, leaving 12 bases between the germline ends. The germline CDR1 and CDR2 sequences are SGHRS and YFSETQ. The CDR3 length is 14 residues. The CDR3, as DNA: TGCGCCAGCAGTATCGGGGGGGAGAACACTGAAGCTTTCTTT. This encodes CASSIGGENTEAFF.

This chain uses TRBV5-4 with TRBJ2-4; D perhaps matches TRBD2 (6 bases). The V end lost 2 bases, the J end lost 5 bases, and 8 bases lay between the germline ends. This CDR3 has 13 amino acids. Germline assignment: CDR1 SGHNT and CDR2 YYREEE (reference sequence). As DNA, the CDR3 is TGTGCCAGCAGCTTATGGGGGGAAAACATTCAGTACTTC. This sequence encodes CASSLWGENIQYF.

The chain recombines TRBV5-1 with TRBJ1-5; TRBD1 is a possible D gene (5 bases). Germline CDR1 reads SGHRS; CDR2 reads YFSETQ. The V end lost 0 bases, the J end lost 1 base, and 17 bases lay between the germline ends. The CDR3 sequence is 18 residues long. CDR3 nucleotide sequence: TGCGCCAGCAGCTTGGGCAGGGAAGTTGGGGTCAGCAATCAGCCCCAGCATTTT. Its protein product is CASSLGREVGVSNQPQHF.

This clone was seen once. The chain carries TRBV5-1 and TRBJ1-1, with 7 positions matching TRBD1. The germline CDR1 and CDR2 sequences are SGHRS and YFSETQ. Trimming at V came to 4 bases and at J to 4 bases, leaving 7 bases not matched to a gene. The CDR3 extends over 14 amino acids. CDR3 loop: CASSRGGVFTEAFF. CDR3 nucleotide sequence: TGCGCCAGCAGCCGAGGGGGCGTGTTCACTGAAGCTTTCTTT.

The gene calls are TRBV5-1 and TRBJ2-1, with a weak D call TRBD2 (6 bases). The CDR3 has 16 residues. Trimming stripped 4 bases from V and 2 bases from J, with 16 bases between. CDR1 and CDR2 (germline): SGHRS, YFSETQ. The chain's CDR3 is CASSALGGGAYNEQFF. For the CDR3, the DNA is TGCGCCAGCAGCGCCTTGGGGGGTGGGGCCTACAATGAGCAGTTCTTC.

This clone was counted a single time. This sequence joins TRBV2 and TRBJ2-5; TRBD2 agrees at 11 bases. The length of the CDR3 is 16 residues. V dropped 4 bases and J dropped 1; count of bases not matched to a gene: 5. Germline V lookup: CDR1 SNHLY, CDR2 FYNNEI. The CDR3 region has the DNA TGTGCCAGCAGTGCCACTAGCGGGGGACCCCAAGAGACCCAGTACTTC. This translates into CASSATSGGPQETQYF.

The V call is TRBV28, the J call TRBJ1-2, with unresolved D. Germline CDR1 reads MDHEN; CDR2 reads SYDVKM. V was trimmed by 5 bases and J by 8 bases, leaving 18 bases between them. The CDR3 loop spans 14 amino acids. CDR3 sequence: CASSPLTLLRGYTF. In DNA, the CDR3 is TGTGCCAGCAGTCCCTTGACACTTTTACGGGGCTACACCTTC.

CDR3 sequence: CASSWGERGSPTDTQYF. CDR3 nucleotide sequence: TGCGCCAGCAGCTGGGGGGAGCGGGGGAGTCCCACAGATACGCAGTATTTT. J is TRBJ2-3 and V is TRBV5-1; 8 bases are shared with TRBD2. Germline V gene lookup returns CDR1 SGHRS and CDR2 YFSETQ. The V and J ends lost 3 bases and 2 bases, in that order; junction bases with no gene match: 11. The CDR3 length is 17 residues.

The chain recombines TRBV28 with TRBJ1-2; D might be TRBD1 (5 bases). The germline V and J ends were trimmed by 9 bases and 6 bases, with 23 bases remaining between them. The length of the CDR3 is 15 residues. Germline loops: CDR1 MDHEN, CDR2 SYDVKM. CDR3 sequence: CASTPWGRVSHGYTF. In DNA, the CDR3 is TGTGCCAGTACCCCCTGGGGGAGGGTCAGCCATGGCTACACCTTC.

The chain is built from TRBV10-2 and TRBJ2-7; TRBD1 might be the D (5 bases). CDR1 and CDR2 from the germline V gene are WSHSY and SAAADI. The CDR3 loop spans 13 amino acids. V was trimmed by 6 bases and J by 4 bases, leaving 13 bases between them. CDR3 bases: TGCGCCAGCAGCGCCGTAAAGGGGTACGAGCAGTACGTC. It is translated as CASSAVKGYEQYV.